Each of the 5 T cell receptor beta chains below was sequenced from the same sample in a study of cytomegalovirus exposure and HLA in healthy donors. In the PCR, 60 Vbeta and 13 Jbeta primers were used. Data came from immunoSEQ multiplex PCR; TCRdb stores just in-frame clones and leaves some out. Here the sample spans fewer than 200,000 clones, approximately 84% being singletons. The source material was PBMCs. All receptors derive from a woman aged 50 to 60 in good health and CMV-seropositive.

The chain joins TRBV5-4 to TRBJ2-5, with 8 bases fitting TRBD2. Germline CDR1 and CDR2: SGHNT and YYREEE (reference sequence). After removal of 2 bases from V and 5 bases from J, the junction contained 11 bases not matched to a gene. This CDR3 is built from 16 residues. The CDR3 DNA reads TGTGCCAGCAGCTTCCTGGCGGGAGGAGGGGAGGAGACCCAGTACTTC. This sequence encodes CASSFLAGGGEETQYF.

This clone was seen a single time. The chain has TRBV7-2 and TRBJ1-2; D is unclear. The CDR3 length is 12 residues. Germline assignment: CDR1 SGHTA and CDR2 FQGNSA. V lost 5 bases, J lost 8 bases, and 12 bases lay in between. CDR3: CASSPASRGYTF. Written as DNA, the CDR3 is TGTGCCAGCAGCCCTGCGTCGAGGGGCTACACCTTC.

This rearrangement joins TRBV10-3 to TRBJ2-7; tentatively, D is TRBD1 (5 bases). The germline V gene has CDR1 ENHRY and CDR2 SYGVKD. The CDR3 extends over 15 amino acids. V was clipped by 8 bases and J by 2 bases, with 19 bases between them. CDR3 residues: CAISHGATSPYEQYF. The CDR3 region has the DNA TGTGCCATCTCTCATGGGGCTACTTCCCCCTACGAGCAGTACTTC.

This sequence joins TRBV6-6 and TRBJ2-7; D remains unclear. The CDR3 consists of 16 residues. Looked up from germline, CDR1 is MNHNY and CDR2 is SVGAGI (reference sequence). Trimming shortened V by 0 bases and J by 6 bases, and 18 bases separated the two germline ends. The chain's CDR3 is CASSYSKAQRRVEQYF. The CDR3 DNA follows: TGTGCCAGCAGTTACTCTAAGGCCCAAAGACGGGTCGAGCAGTACTTC.

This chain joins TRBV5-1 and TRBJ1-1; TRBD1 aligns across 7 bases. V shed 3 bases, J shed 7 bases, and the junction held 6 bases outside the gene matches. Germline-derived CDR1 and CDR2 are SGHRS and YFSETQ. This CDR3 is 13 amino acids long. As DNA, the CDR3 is TGCGCCAGCAGCTCGACAGGGATGGATGAAGCTTTCTTT. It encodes CASSSTGMDEAFF.